One and the same sample provided the 15 T cell receptor beta chains below, sequenced in a study of regulatory T cells in long-lasting Graves disease. Building the TCR beta libraries relied on iRepertoire HTBI primers, and CDR3 regions underwent Arm-PCR. TCRdb called the multiplex PCR reads again in MiXCR, with one record for every CDR3 protein. The top ten clones hold 10% of a sample with about 540,000 distinct CDR3 sequences, roughly 14% of them seen once. Sample time point: newly diagnosed GD, antithyroid drugs for less than 3 months. Following extraction of RNA from PBMCs, that RNA was used to make the TCR library. In addition, the sample was reused for a study of T cells in Graves' hyperthyroidism and ophthalmopathy.

The specimen comprised peripheral blood mononuclear cells (PBMCs), sampled at new diagnosis, from a patient treated with antithyroid drugs. Receptors originate from a man between 25 and 39 years old with Graves disease.

This clonotype has only a few counts. The chain couples TRBV5-1 to TRBJ2-1; a possible D gene is TRBD2 (7 bases). Trimming removed 4 bases from V and 8 bases from J, with 19 bases in between. The CDR3 sequence is 15 residues long. The V gene's germline CDR1 is SGHRS and CDR2 YFSETQ. CDR3 in amino acids: CASSVTSGGIDEQFF. The CDR3 DNA follows: TGCGCCAGCAGCGTAACCTCGGGGGGCATCGATGAGCAGTTCTTC. Using reference TRBV5-1 and TRBJ2-1 for the parts outside the CDR3, the full variable domain is KAGVTQTPRYLIKTRGQQVTLSCSPISGHRSVSWYQQTPGQGLQFLFEYFSETQRNKGNFPGRFSGRQFSNSRSEMNVSTLELGDSALYLCASSVTSGGIDEQFFGPGTRLTVL.

The chain employs TRBV19 and TRBJ1-2; D is unclear. Germline loops: CDR1 LNHDA, CDR2 SQIVND (reference sequence). The CDR3 loop spans 13 amino acids. V was shortened by 6 bases and J by 3 bases, with 11 bases between the two germline ends. The CDR3 region has the DNA TGTGCCAGTAGGGCAGAGCGGCACTATGGCTACACCTTC. Protein: CASRAERHYGYTF.

This clonotype occurred many times. This chain uses TRBV5-1 with TRBJ1-2; TRBD1 matches at 8 bases. J lost 4 bases, V lost 5 bases, and 7 bases had no gene match. This CDR3 region has 14 residues. Germline V gene sequence: CDR1 SGHRS, CDR2 YFSETQ. The DNA for the CDR3 is TGCGCCAGCAGTAAACAGGGGGACGGCTATGGCTACACCTTC. Translating gives CASSKQGDGYGYTF.

This clonotype came up many times. The CDR3 reads CASSLQWSSPLHF. In nucleotides, the CDR3 is TGTGCCAGCAGTCTCCAATGGAGTTCACCCCTCCACTTT. The chain is built from TRBV27 and TRBJ1-6; D unclear. The CDR3 length is 13 residues. Trimming stripped 5 bases from V and 9 bases from J, with 11 bases between. Germline-derived CDR1 and CDR2 are MNHEY and SMNVEV (reference sequence).

This clonotype was counted only a few times. At one boundary the junction diverges from the germline segment, which might be a read error. This chain joins TRBV20-1 and TRBJ2-7; perhaps TRBD1 as D (6 bases). The CDR3 sequence is 14 residues long. Germline-derived CDR1 and CDR2 are DFQATT and SNEGSKA (reference sequence). CDR3 nucleotide sequence: TGCAGAGCTAGAGTCCCCAGGGGTTCGGACGAGCAGTACTTC. Its translation is CRARVPRGSDEQYF.

This clonotype showed up many times. The chain joins TRBV20-1 to TRBJ2-7; 8 bases are a match to TRBD2. J lost 2 bases, V lost 5 bases, and 8 bases had no gene match. CDR3 length: 14 residues. The germline V gene encodes CDR1 DFQATT and CDR2 SNEGSKA (reference sequence). The CDR3 coding sequence is TGCAGTGCTCCACAGACTAGCGCTACCTACGAGCAGTACTTC. This encodes CSAPQTSATYEQYF.

The rearrangement joins TRBV19 to TRBJ2-3; 10 bases line up with TRBD1. The CDR3 spans 14 residues. CDR1 and CDR2 from the germline V gene are LNHDA and SQIVND (reference sequence). V was pared by 6 bases and J by 5 bases, with 5 bases of the junction left unmatched. The CDR3 loop reads CASRDRGRGDTQYF. The CDR3 DNA is TGTGCCAGTAGAGACAGGGGGCGCGGAGATACGCAGTATTTT.

V gene TRBV7-9 combines with J gene TRBJ2-3; TRBD1 agrees at 7 bases. The germline V gene encodes CDR1 SEHNR and CDR2 FQNEAQ (reference sequence). The CDR3 is 18 residues long. Trimming removed 6 bases from V and 0 bases from J; junction bases left unmatched: 15. This CDR3 is CASRRTGVQLSSTDTQYF. The CDR3 nucleotides are TGTGCCAGCAGAAGAACAGGGGTCCAACTTTCTAGCACAGATACGCAGTATTTT.

This clonotype was observed at least ten times. V gene TRBV3-1 combines with J gene TRBJ2-7; 8 bases fit TRBD1. The CDR3 spans 15 residues. CDR1 and CDR2 (germline): LGHDT, YNNKEL (reference sequence). Trimming took 4 bases from V and 0 from J; bases not matched to a gene: 5. CDR3 region: CASSLGQGPSYEQYF. The CDR3 DNA follows: TGTGCCAGCAGCCTTGGACAGGGCCCCTCCTACGAGCAGTACTTC.

This clonotype has more than one count but fewer than ten. As DNA, the CDR3 is TGCGCCAGCAGCCCGCGGACAGATAGTAGTGAAAAACTGTTTTTT. It is translated as CASSPRTDSSEKLFF. The chain employs TRBV5-1 and TRBJ1-4; D is perhaps TRBD1 (6 bases). Trimming left V 4 bases short and J 7 bases short, with 17 bases between. This CDR3 has 15 residues. Germline CDR1 reads SGHRS; CDR2 reads YFSETQ. Complete variable domain (other parts from reference TRBV5-1 and TRBJ1-4): KAGVTQTPRYLIKTRGQQVTLSCSPISGHRSVSWYQQTPGQGLQFLFEYFSETQRNKGNFPGRFSGRQFSNSRSEMNVSTLELGDSALYLCASSPRTDSSEKLFFGSGTQLSVL.

This clonotype was seen only a few times. This chain links TRBV30 with TRBJ2-2, with no clear D. CDR1 is GTSNPN, CDR2 SVGIG, per germline (reference sequence). CDR3 length: 14 residues. Trimming cost V 6 bases and J 6 bases, with 17 bases left between them. The CDR3 DNA reads TGTGCCTGCATGCCCCCCGTTCGGGCCGGGGAGCTGTTTTTT. As protein: CACMPPVRAGELFF.

This clonotype was counted many times. This chain connects TRBV3-1 to TRBJ2-5, with D possibly TRBD2 on 6 matching bases. The V end lost 8 bases, the J end lost 4 bases, and 17 bases lay between the germline ends. This CDR3 has 14 amino acids. Germline loops: CDR1 LGHDT, CDR2 YNNKEL (reference sequence). The CDR3 DNA reads TGTGCCAGCTCCGGCGGCGGGGTCGGAGAGACCCAGTACTTC. This codes for CASSGGGVGETQYF.

This clonotype was seen repeatedly, ten times or more. The chain couples TRBV24-1 to TRBJ2-1, with 13 nucleotides matching TRBD2. Germline loops: CDR1 KGHDR, CDR2 SFDVKD. This CDR3 region has 20 residues. V trimming: 3 bases; J trimming: 2 bases; junction bases outside the gene matches: 12. CDR3 residues: CATSDAAARLAGGTYNEQFF. The CDR3 DNA reads as TGTGCCACCAGTGATGCTGCCGCGAGACTAGCGGGAGGAACCTACAATGAGCAGTTCTTC.

The chain couples TRBV19 to TRBJ2-3; D unclear. V was cut by 0 bases and J by 2 bases, with 9 bases left in between. There are 15 residues in the CDR3. CDR1 LNHDA and CDR2 SQIVND come from the germline V gene (reference sequence). The CDR3 coding sequence is TGTGCCAGTAGTATAGACTATACGATCACAGATACGCAGTATTTT. The encoded protein is CASSIDYTITDTQYF.

In its sample, this clonotype was seen once. J is TRBJ1-2 and V is TRBV10-1; D is unclear. Trimming shortened V by 8 bases and J by 2 bases, and 9 bases separated the two germline ends. Germline CDR1 is WNHNN and CDR2 is SYGVQD (reference sequence). The CDR3 is 12 amino acids. The CDR3 here is CASPDKNYGYTF. The CDR3 DNA reads as TGCGCCAGCCCTGACAAGAACTATGGCTACACCTTC.